These 11 T cell receptor beta chains were sequenced from one sample in a study of T cell repertoires in cytomegalovirus infection. No cognate antigen is known for these TCRs. TCRdb passed the reads through MiXCR, listing each CDR3 protein once. The sample holds 650,000 to 850,000 distinct CDR3 sequences; about 29% are singletons and the top ten take roughly 14%. This sample comprised cultured CD8+ T cells from PBMCs, obtained from culture after CMV antigen stimulation. Receptors originate from a human donor in good health (CMV status not recorded). Some clones in this sample may be carry-over from other donors' samples.

Many counts were recorded for this clonotype. This chain links TRBV7-2 with TRBJ2-2; 9 nucleotides agree with TRBD1. The V segment lost 5 bases and the J segment 5 bases; nucleotides outside the gene matches: 12. This CDR3 is built from 17 residues. The germline CDR1 and CDR2 sequences are SGHTA and FQGNSA. The CDR3 loop reads CASSLRAGTGTTGELFF. In nucleotides, the CDR3 is TGTGCCAGCAGCCTCAGAGCCGGGACAGGGACGACCGGGGAGCTGTTTTTT.

The chain uses TRBV13 and TRBJ2-7, with D maybe TRBD2 (5 bases). Germline assignment: CDR1 PRHDT and CDR2 FYEKMQ (reference sequence). The CDR3 spans 15 residues. Deletions cut 5 bases from V and 1 base from J, with 15 bases between. This chain's CDR3 is CASSRPESGSYEQYF. The DNA of the CDR3 is TGTGCCAGCAGCCGTCCGGAGTCGGGGTCCTACGAGCAGTACTTC.

The V gene is TRBV7-6, the J gene TRBJ2-2; D gene unclear. CDR1 and CDR2 (germline): SGHVS, FNYEAQ. The CDR3 is made up of 11 amino acids. Between the trimmed V and J ends, which lost 7 bases and 6 bases, there was a span of 6 bases. CDR3 nucleotide sequence: TGTGCCAGCACGTTCTCCGGGGAGCTGTTTTTT. It is translated as CASTFSGELFF.

This rearrangement joins TRBV6-2 or TRBV6-3 to TRBJ2-7; either TRBD1 or TRBD2 may supply D (5 bases each). There are 16 residues in the CDR3. The germline CDR1 and CDR2 sequences are MNHEY and SVGEGT. V lost 6 bases, J lost 0 bases, and 18 bases lay in between. The CDR3 spells CASSRSGTVSSYEQYV. The CDR3 nucleotides read TGTGCCAGCAGCAGATCCGGGACGGTAAGCTCCTACGAGCAGTACGTC.

V and J are TRBV6-1 and TRBJ1-1, with TRBD1 as a possible D gene (6 bases). Trimming removed 1 base from V and 5 bases from J, with 11 bases in between. Germline CDR1 is MNHNS and CDR2 is SASEGT. CDR3 size: 14 residues. CDR3 in amino acids: CASSEVLGGTEAFF. DNA for the CDR3: TGTGCCAGCAGTGAAGTTTTAGGGGGGACTGAAGCTTTCTTT.

This clonotype occurred many times. The chain carries TRBV7-8 and TRBJ2-1; 8 nucleotides line up with TRBD2. CDR1 is SGHVS and CDR2 is FQNEAQ in the germline V gene. This CDR3 spans 14 amino acids. J gave up 7 bases and V 4 bases, and 6 bases lay outside the gene matches. The CDR3 bases are TGTGCCAGCAGCTGGGGCGGGGGGCGGAATGAGCAGTTCTTC. Encoded protein: CASSWGGGRNEQFF.

This clonotype has more than one count but fewer than ten. V gene TRBV6-2 or TRBV6-3 combines with J gene TRBJ2-1; D possibly uses TRBD1 or TRBD2 (6 bases each). The CDR3 spans 18 residues. Germline loops: CDR1 MNHEY, CDR2 SVGEGT. Between the trimmed V and J ends, which lost 3 bases and 7 bases, there was a span of 25 bases. The CDR3 DNA sequence: TGTGCCAGCAGTTATAAGGGGGTTGACGGACTACGGGGGAATGAGCAGTTCTTC. This sequence encodes CASSYKGVDGLRGNEQFF.

This clonotype has only one observation. V and J are TRBV6-1 and TRBJ2-2, with D uncertain. With 5 bases removed from V and 10 bases from J, the gap between germline ends came to 17 bases. The CDR3 is 14 amino acids. Germline loops: CDR1 MNHNS, CDR2 SASEGT. Written as DNA, the CDR3 is TGTGCCAGCAGTTTGGCCGCTGGGATTTCGGAGCTGTTTTTT. Translating gives CASSLAAGISELFF.

This clonotype occurred once. This rearrangement joins TRBV10-3 to TRBJ2-2, with 8 bases identical to TRBD2. V was clipped by 2 bases and J by 5 bases; unmatched bases: 13. The CDR3 is 18 residues long. The germline CDR1 and CDR2 sequences are ENHRY and SYGVKD. CDR3 protein: CAISEPSRLRGETGELFF. The DNA for the CDR3 is TGTGCCATCAGTGAGCCCTCGAGATTGCGGGGGGAAACCGGGGAGCTGTTTTTT.

The V gene is TRBV10-3, the J gene TRBJ1-4; D gene unclear. The ends were cut back, 6 bases at V and 8 bases at J, with 7 bases in the middle. Looked up from germline, CDR1 is ENHRY and CDR2 is SYGVKD. The length of the CDR3 is 11 residues. The CDR3 DNA reads TGTGCCATCAGGGCGTCCGAAAAACTGTTTTTT. This encodes CAIRASEKLFF.

There are a few counts of this clonotype. The DNA for the CDR3 is TGTGCCAGCAGTTATAAGATCCTCTATAATTCACCCCTCCACTTT. Translated, it gives CASSYKILYNSPLHF. The chain is built from TRBV6-5 and TRBJ1-6; unclear D gene. Trimming took 3 bases from V and 3 from J, leaving 9 bases between them. This CDR3 is 15 amino acids long. CDR1 MNHEY and CDR2 SVGAGI come from the germline V gene.